The 4 T cell receptor beta chains below come from one sample, sequenced in a study of T cell changes during pregnancy in multiple sclerosis. Measured with immunoSEQ multiplex PCR; TCRdb has only the in-frame clones, and not every one. Here the sample spans roughly 48,000 clones, approximately 88% being singletons. This specimen was CD4+ T cells from peripheral blood mononuclear cells, taken in the second trimester of pregnancy. The receptors here all came from a female donor with multiple sclerosis, enrolled in a pregnancy study.

This clone was observed many times. This chain uses TRBV6-5 with TRBJ1-2, with no clear D. Germline CDR1 is MNHEY and CDR2 is SVGAGI. There are 12 residues in the CDR3. Trimming pared 6 bases from V and 0 bases from J, leaving 5 bases between. In DNA form, the CDR3 reads TGTGCCAGCAGACAGACTAACTATGGCTACACCTTC. Protein product: CASRQTNYGYTF.

This clone occurred once. In nucleotides, the CDR3 is TGTGCCAGCAGCCAAGGATCGGCAGCGGGAGGGGCGGATACGCAGTATTTT. Translation gives CASSQGSAAGGADTQYF. The chain joins TRBV4-2 to TRBJ2-3; TRBD2 matches 10 bases. The CDR3 contains 17 residues. V gave up 1 base and J gave up 6 bases; unmatched junction bases: 10. Germline CDR1 LGHNA, CDR2 YNFKEQ.

This chain joins TRBV18 and TRBJ2-2; TRBD2 matches at 10 bases. With 6 bases clipped from V and 6 bases from J, the junction kept 7 bases outside the gene matches. Per germline, CDR1 KGHSH and CDR2 LQKENI. The CDR3 is 15 amino acids. CDR3 protein: CASSRLAGAPGELFF. The CDR3 nucleotides are TGTGCCAGCTCGAGACTAGCGGGTGCTCCCGGGGAGCTGTTTTTT.

The chain couples TRBV5-1 to TRBJ2-1; 9 nucleotides agree with TRBD2. Germline trimming cut 0 bases from V and 5 bases from J; bases unmatched to any gene: 3. The CDR3 length is 15 residues. Looked up from germline, CDR1 is SGHRS and CDR2 is YFSETQ. DNA for the CDR3: TGCGCCAGCAGCTTGGGACTAGCGGAGAACAATGAGCAGTTCTTC. Residues: CASSLGLAENNEQFF.